This entry lists 10 T cell receptor beta chains sequenced from one sample in a study of blood T cell repertoires in COVID-19. Profiled with immunoSEQ multiplex PCR; TCRdb holds only in-frame clones, not every one. The profile covers some 220,000 clones, with almost 85% appearing a single time and about 2.4% taken by the ten largest. Material: peripheral blood. Receptors originate from an older woman with COVID-19, enrolled during active disease.

This chain joins TRBV27 and TRBJ2-3; 7 nucleotides align to TRBD1. The germline CDR1 and CDR2 sequences are MNHEY and SMNVEV (reference sequence). V shed 2 bases, J shed 4 bases, and the junction held 12 bases outside the gene matches. There are 17 residues in the CDR3. Written as DNA, the CDR3 is TGTGCCAGCAGTTTAGTGCAGGGGACAGTAGGTTCAGATACGCAGTATTTT. Its protein product is CASSLVQGTVGSDTQYF.

As for this clone: Other DNA sequences in the sample encode the same CDR3. This chain links TRBV6-2 or TRBV6-3 with TRBJ1-2, with 7 bases that match TRBD1. The CDR3 is 14 amino acids. Germline V gene data show CDR1 as MNHEY and CDR2 as SVGEGT. V lost 4 bases to trimming and J lost 4 bases; unmatched junction nucleotides: 6. CDR3 sequence (DNA): TGTGCCAGCAGTTCGCTAGGGGGCTCCTATGGCTACACCTTC. Protein sequence: CASSSLGGSYGYTF.

CDR3 coding DNA: TGTGCCAGCAGCTTAAGAGGGCGTGGGGCCAACGTCCTGACTTTC. Its protein product is CASSLRGRGANVLTF. The rearrangement links TRBV7-3 to TRBJ2-6; tentative D call: TRBD2 (5 bases). Germline CDR1 reads SGHTA; CDR2 reads FQGTGA. This CDR3 region has 15 residues. Trimming removed 1 base at V and 3 bases at J, with 7 bases between.

This clone was counted between two and nine times. Other DNA sequences in the same sample also yield this CDR3. The CDR3 DNA follows: TGTGCCAGTAGTATCGGGACAGAGAACACTGAAGCTTTCTTT. It codes for CASSIGTENTEAFF. V usage is TRBV19 and J usage is TRBJ1-1; 7 nucleotides align to TRBD1. J was trimmed by 1 base and V by 3 bases; bases with no gene match: 2. This CDR3 spans 14 amino acids. Germline V gene data show CDR1 as LNHDA and CDR2 as SQIVND (reference sequence).

The chain is built from TRBV7-2 and TRBJ1-5; D gene ambiguous. This CDR3 region has 13 residues. The germline CDR1 and CDR2 sequences are SGHTA and FQGNSA. V lost 1 base and J lost 5, with 6 bases in between. CDR3 sequence (DNA): TGTGCCAGCAGCTTAGGCAGATATCAGCCCCAGCATTTT. This translates into CASSLGRYQPQHF.

The chain employs TRBV28 and TRBJ1-1; D possibly corresponds to TRBD1 (6 bases). Germline assignment: CDR1 MDHEN and CDR2 SYDVKM. The CDR3 is 14 amino acids. The V end lost 4 bases, the J end lost 3 bases, and 12 bases lay between the germline ends. In nucleotides, the CDR3 is TGTGCCAGCAGTTCACAGGGAGCGTACACTGAAGCTTTCTTT. Protein: CASSSQGAYTEAFF.

V usage is TRBV19 and J usage is TRBJ2-7, with 10 bases fitting TRBD2. Germline trimming cut 6 bases from V and 7 bases from J; bases unmatched to any gene: 12. The length of the CDR3 is 15 residues. Per the germline V gene, CDR1 is LNHDA and CDR2 is SQIVND (reference sequence). CDR3 region: CASRAAGGPYGEQYF. The CDR3 coding sequence is TGTGCCAGTAGGGCAGCGGGAGGGCCATATGGGGAGCAGTACTTC. The whole variable domain, remainder taken from reference TRBV19 and TRBJ2-7, is DGGITQSPKYLFRKEGQNVTLSCEQNLNHDAMYWYRQDPGQGLRLIYYSQIVNDFQKGDIAEGYSVSREKKESFPLTVTSAQKNPTAFYLCASRAAGGPYGEQYFGPGTRLTVT.

The gene calls are TRBV20-1 and TRBJ2-7, with 9 bases lining up with TRBD1. CDR1 is DFQATT and CDR2 is SNEGSKA in the germline V gene (reference sequence). J lost 5 bases, V lost 3 bases, and 5 bases had no gene match. The CDR3 sequence is 13 residues long. CDR3 sequence (DNA): TGCAGTGCTAGTCCGGGACAGGGTCACGAGCAGTACTTC. Translation gives CSASPGQGHEQYF.

This rearrangement joins TRBV18 to TRBJ2-2; 9 positions match TRBD1. V shed 6 bases, J shed 0 bases, and the junction held 5 bases outside the gene matches. This CDR3 is built from 16 residues. The germline gives CDR1 KGHSH, CDR2 LQKENI. The CDR3 nucleotides read TGTGCCAGCTCTTCGGACAGGGGCGCGAACACCGGGGAGCTGTTTTTT. Translated, it gives CASSSDRGANTGELFF.

The chain links TRBV4-3 to TRBJ1-3; no definite D call. V lost 3 bases and J lost 0, with 6 bases in between. Germline loops: CDR1 LGHNA, CDR2 YSLEER. The CDR3 totals 14 residues. CDR3 coding DNA: TGCGCCAGCAGCCATCAAGCCTCTGGAAACACCATATATTTT. Translating it yields CASSHQASGNTIYF.